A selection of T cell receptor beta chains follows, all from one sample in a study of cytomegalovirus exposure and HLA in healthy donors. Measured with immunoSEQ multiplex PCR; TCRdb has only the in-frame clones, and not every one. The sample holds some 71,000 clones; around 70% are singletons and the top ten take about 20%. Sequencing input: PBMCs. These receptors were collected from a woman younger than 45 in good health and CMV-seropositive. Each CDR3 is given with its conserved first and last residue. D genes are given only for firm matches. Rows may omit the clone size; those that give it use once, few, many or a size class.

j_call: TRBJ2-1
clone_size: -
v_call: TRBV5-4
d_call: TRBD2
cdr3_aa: CASSSLAGRAPNEQFF
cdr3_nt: TGTGCCAGCAGCTCTCTAGCGGGCCGGGCTCCCAATGAGCAGTTCTTC

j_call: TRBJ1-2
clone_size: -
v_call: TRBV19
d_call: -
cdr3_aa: CASSIGGNGYTF
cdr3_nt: TGTGCCAGTAGTATCGGAGGCAATGGCTACACCTTC

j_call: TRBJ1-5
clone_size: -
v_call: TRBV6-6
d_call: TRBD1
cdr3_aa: CASRPGQGENQPQHF
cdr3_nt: TGTGCCAGCAGACCGGGACAGGGAGAGAATCAGCCCCAGCATTTT

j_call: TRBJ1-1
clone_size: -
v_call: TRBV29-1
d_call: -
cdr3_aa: CSVEEGLSTEAFF
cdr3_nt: TGCAGCGTTGAGGAGGGGCTTTCGACTGAAGCTTTCTTT

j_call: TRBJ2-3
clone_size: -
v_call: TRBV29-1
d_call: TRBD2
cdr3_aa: CSVVTGTSGRDTQYF
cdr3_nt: TGCAGCGTTGTAACCGGGACTAGCGGCCGAGATACGCAGTATTTT

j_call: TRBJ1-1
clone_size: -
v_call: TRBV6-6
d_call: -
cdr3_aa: CASSYEIPNTEAFF
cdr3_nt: TGTGCCAGCAGTTATGAGATACCGAACACTGAAGCTTTCTTT

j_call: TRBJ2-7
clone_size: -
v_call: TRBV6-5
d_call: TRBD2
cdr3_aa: CASRLRLAVPYEQYF
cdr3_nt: TGTGCCAGCAGGCTACGACTAGCGGTACCCTACGAGCAGTACTTC

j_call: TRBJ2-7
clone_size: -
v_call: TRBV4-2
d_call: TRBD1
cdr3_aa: CASSQDGQGALGEQYF
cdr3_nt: TGTGCCAGCAGCCAGGACGGACAGGGGGCGCTTGGCGAGCAGTACTTC

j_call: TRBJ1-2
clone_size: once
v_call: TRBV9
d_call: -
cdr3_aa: CASSVGGLNANYGYTF
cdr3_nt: TGTGCCAGCAGCGTAGGGGGCCTAAACGCTAACTATGGCTACACCTTC

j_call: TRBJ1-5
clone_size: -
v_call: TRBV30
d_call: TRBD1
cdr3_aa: CAWSAGGNQPQHF
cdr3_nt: TGTGCCTGGAGTGCAGGGGGTAATCAGCCCCAGCATTTT

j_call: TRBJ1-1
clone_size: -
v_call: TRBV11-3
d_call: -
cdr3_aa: CASSQQAYTEAFF
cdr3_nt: TGTGCCAGCAGCCAACAGGCATACACTGAAGCTTTCTTT

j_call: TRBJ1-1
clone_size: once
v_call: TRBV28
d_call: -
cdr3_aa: CASSFGGSNTEAFF
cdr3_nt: TGTGCCAGCAGTTTCGGGGGATCGAACACTGAAGCTTTCTTT

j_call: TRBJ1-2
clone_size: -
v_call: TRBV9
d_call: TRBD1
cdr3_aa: CASSGGSTGQGYGYTF
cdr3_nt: TGTGCCAGCAGCGGTGGTAGTACGGGACAGGGTTATGGCTACACCTTC

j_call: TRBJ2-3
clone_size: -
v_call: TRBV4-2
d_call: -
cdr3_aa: CASSQERGLNTDTQYF
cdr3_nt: TGTGCCAGCAGCCAAGAACGAGGACTGAACACAGATACGCAGTATTTT

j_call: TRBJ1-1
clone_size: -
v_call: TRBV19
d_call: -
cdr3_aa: CASSIKQGPTEAFF
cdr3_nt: TGTGCCAGTAGTATAAAACAGGGTCCCACTGAAGCTTTCTTT

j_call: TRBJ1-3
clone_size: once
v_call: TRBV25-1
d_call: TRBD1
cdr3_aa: CASSPWGQGSGNTIYF
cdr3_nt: TGTGCCAGCAGTCCCTGGGGACAGGGCTCTGGAAACACCATATATTTT

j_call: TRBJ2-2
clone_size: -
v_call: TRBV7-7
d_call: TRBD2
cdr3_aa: CASSLDAGGTGELFF
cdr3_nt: TGTGCTAGCAGCTTAGATGCGGGAGGTACCGGGGAGCTGTTTTTT

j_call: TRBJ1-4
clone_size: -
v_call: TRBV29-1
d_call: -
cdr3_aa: CSGAGDNEKLFF
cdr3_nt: TGCAGCGGGGCCGGGGATAATGAAAAACTGTTTTTT

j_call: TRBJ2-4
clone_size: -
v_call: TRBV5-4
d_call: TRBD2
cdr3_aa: CASSLGIAGDGNIQYF
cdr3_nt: TGTGCCAGCAGCTTGGGAATAGCGGGAGATGGTAACATTCAGTACTTC

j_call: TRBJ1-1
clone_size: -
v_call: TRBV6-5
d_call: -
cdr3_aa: CASSYSPLEAFF
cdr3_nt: TGTGCCAGCAGTTACTCCCCACTTGAAGCTTTCTTT

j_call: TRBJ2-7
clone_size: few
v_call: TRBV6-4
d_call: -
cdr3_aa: CASSRQEPYYEQYF
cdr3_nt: TGTGCCAGCAGTCGACAGGAGCCCTACTACGAGCAGTACTTC

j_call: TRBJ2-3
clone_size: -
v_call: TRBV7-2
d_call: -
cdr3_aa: CASSLQQGVGDTQYF
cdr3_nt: TGTGCCAGCAGCTTACAACAGGGTGTGGGAGATACGCAGTATTTT

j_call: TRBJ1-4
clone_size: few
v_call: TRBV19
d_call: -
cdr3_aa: CASMVEEKLFF
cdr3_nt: TGTGCCAGTATGGTTGAGGAAAAACTGTTTTTT

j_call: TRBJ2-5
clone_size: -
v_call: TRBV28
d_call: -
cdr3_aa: CASSLGGGLETQYF
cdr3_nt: TGTGCCAGCAGCCTAGGGGGAGGGTTAGAGACCCAGTACTTC

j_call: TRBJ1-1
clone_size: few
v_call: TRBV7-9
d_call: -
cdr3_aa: CASSFYEGTAFF
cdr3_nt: TGTGCCAGCAGCTTCTATGAGGGCACAGCTTTCTTT

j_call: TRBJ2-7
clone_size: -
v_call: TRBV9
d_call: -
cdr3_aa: CASSVGSSGYEQYF
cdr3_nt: TGTGCCAGCAGCGTAGGGTCCAGCGGGTACGAGCAGTACTTC

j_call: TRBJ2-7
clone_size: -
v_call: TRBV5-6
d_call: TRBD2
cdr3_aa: CASSLAGGRAYEQYF
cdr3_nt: TGTGCCAGCAGCTTGGCTGGCGGGAGGGCCTACGAGCAGTACTTC

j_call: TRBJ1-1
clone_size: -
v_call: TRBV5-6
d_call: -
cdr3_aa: CASSLPGPTEAFF
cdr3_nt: TGTGCCAGCAGCTTGCCAGGGCCCACTGAAGCTTTCTTT

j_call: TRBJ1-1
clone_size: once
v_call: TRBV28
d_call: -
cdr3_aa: CASSLSGSARAFF
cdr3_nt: TGTGCCAGCAGTTTATCGGGGTCAGCTAGAGCTTTCTTT

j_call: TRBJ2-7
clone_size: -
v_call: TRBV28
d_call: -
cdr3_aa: CASRRHGSYEQYF
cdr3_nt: TGTGCCAGCAGACGACACGGCTCCTACGAGCAGTACTTC

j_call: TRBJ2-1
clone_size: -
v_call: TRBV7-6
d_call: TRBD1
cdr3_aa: CASSSRQGGYDEQFF
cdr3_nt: TGTGCCAGCAGCTCAAGACAGGGGGGATACGATGAGCAGTTCTTC